This record covers a single T cell receptor (beta chain). Its specific antigen is unknown. The input lacks base qualities; no much larger clone sits a single base away. TCRbeta CDR3 regions were amplified from genomic DNA using the immunoSEQ Assay, a bias-controlled multiplex PCR. In the original analysis: The number of nucleated cells in each sample was estimated by amplification of reference gene primers within the assay. Sequence reads were collapsed and filtered to measure the absolute abundance of every unique TCRbeta CDR3 rearrangement. For each sample, productive Simpson clonality was calculated by taking the square root of Simpson's diversity index across productive rearrangements. TCRdb obtained this table from immuneACCESS and retained in-frame rearrangements with V and J assigned. These tables miss some clones; where compared with another copy, unresolved V genes account for less than half of the shortfall, and the remainder is unexplained. V and J calls and clone size come straight from that table; D and trimming were deduced from the DNA. This sample is represented by fewer than 350,000 clones; roughly nine tenths of them were singletons. 10% to 15% of the sample is in the top ten clones.

This sample was included in a study of blood T cell repertoires in COVID-19 (dated by TCRdb to about 2020). A note on the overall study: Collaborator samples came from the United States, Italy and Spain and covered acute and convalescent phases of COVID-19. Deeply sampled blood TCRbeta repertoires from subjects exposed to, actively infected with, or recovered from COVID-19 were included in the dataset. The sample metadata nearly always contained a de-identified subject ID, COVID-19 status, age in years and sex. Where HLA class I and class II types were available, the types were taken from metadata supplied by the sample provider, not from assay-based typing. The samples were drawn from the first 160 participants of the ongoing ImmuneRACE study and from roughly 1,300 subjects provided by 6 global collaborators. A freely available public database, intended as a resource for researchers studying the immune response to SARS-CoV-2, is where the repertoires were released. The material from the prospective study consisted of cDNA or gDNA derived from T cells, B-cell-depleted T cells, or PBMCs. What the research found in general, with its limitations: Clinical and demographic metadata were provided uncurated, with the amount varying by source and participant.

One collaborating source in Seattle enrolled patients during active infection and followed them longitudinally through the course of disease. Whole blood was collected in K2EDTA tubes by collaborating institutions according to the institutions' own protocols. For TCRbeta analysis, collaborator samples were shipped as frozen whole blood, as isolated PBMCs, or as DNA extracted from either sample type. Via the germline V gene, CDR1 is SGHAT and CDR2 FQNNGV. The CDR3 measures 14 amino acids from cysteine to phenylalanine. The only DNA kept is the CDR3, 42 bases in frame from the first base. Relative to germline, V is missing 4 bases and J is missing 9 bases, with 9 bases of the junction outside any gene match.

The source material was peripheral blood. The receptor comes from a woman in her 30s with COVID-19, enrolled during active disease. Recombination joined TRBV11-2 with TRBJ2-1, and 7 junction bases match TRBD2. Here is the DNA: TGTGCCAGCAGCTCCCCTCACACTAGCGCTGAGCAGTTCTTC. Its protein is CASSSPHTSAEQFF.